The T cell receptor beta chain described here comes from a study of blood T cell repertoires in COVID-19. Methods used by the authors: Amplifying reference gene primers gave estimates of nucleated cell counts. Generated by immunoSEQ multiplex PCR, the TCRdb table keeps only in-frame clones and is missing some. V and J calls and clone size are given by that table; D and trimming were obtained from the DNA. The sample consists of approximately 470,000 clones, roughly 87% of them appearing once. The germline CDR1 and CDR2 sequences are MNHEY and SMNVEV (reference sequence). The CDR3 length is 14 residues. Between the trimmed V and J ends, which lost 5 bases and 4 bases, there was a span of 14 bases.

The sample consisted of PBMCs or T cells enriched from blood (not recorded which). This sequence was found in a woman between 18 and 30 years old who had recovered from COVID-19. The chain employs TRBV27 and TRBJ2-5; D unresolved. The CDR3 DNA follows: TGTGCCAGCAGTCGGGTTTCCCGAGGAGAGACCCAGTACTTC. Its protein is CASSRVSRGETQYF.